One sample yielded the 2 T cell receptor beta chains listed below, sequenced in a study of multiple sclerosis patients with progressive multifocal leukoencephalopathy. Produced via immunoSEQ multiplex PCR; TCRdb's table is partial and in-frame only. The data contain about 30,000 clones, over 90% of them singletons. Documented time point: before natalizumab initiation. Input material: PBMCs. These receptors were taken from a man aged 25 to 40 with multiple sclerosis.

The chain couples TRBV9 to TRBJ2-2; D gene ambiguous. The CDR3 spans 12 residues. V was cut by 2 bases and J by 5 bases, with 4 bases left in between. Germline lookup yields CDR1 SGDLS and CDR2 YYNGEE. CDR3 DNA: TGTGCCAGCAGCGTCGGAACCGGGGAGCTGTTTTTT. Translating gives CASSVGTGELFF. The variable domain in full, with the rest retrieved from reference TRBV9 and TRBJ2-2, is DSGVTQTPKHLITATGQRVTLRCSPRSGDLSVYWYQQSLDQGLQFLIQYYNGEERAKGNILERFSAQQFPDLHSELNLSSLELGDSALYFCASSVGTGELFFGEGSRLTVL.

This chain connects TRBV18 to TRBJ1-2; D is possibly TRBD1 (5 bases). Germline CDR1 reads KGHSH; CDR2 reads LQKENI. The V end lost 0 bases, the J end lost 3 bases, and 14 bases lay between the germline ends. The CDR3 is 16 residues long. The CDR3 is CASSPPGRAAHYGYTF. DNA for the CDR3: TGTGCCAGCTCACCACCGGGCAGGGCTGCCCACTATGGCTACACCTTC.